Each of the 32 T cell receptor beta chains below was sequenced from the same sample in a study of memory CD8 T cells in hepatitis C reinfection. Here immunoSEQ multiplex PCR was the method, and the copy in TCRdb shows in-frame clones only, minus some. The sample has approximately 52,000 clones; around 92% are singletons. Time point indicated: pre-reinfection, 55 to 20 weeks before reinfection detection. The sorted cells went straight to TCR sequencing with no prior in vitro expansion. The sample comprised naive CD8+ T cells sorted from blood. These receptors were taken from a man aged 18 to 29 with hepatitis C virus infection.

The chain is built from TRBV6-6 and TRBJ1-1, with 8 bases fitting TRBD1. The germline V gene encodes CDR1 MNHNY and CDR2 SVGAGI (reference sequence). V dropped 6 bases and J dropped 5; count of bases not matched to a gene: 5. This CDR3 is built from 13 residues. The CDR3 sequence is CASSYTGGTEAFF. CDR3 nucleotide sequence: TGTGCCAGCAGCTATACAGGGGGGACTGAAGCTTTCTTT.

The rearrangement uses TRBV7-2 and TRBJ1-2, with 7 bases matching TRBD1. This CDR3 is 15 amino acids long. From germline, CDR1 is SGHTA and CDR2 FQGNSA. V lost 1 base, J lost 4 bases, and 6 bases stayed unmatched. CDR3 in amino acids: CASSLDQGVPYGYTF. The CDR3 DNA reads TGTGCCAGCAGCTTAGACCAGGGGGTACCCTATGGCTACACCTTC. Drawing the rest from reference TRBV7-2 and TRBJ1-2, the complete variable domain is GAGVSQSPSNKVTEKGKDVELRCDPISGHTALYWYRQSLGQGLEFLIYFQGNSAPDKSGLPSDRFSAERTGGSVSTLTIQRTQQEDSAVYLCASSLDQGVPYGYTFGSGTRLTVV.

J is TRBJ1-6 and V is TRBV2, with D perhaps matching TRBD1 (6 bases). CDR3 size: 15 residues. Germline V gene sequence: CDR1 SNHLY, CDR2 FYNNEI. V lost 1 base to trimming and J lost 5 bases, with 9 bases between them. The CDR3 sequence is CASSEGTANNSPLHF. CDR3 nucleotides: TGTGCCAGCAGTGAAGGGACAGCCAATAATTCACCCCTCCACTTT. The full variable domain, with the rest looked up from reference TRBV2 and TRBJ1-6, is EPEVTQTPSHQVTQMGQEVILRCVPISNHLYFYWYRQILGQKVEFLVSFYNNEISEKSEIFDDQFSVERPDGSNFTLKIRSTKLEDSAMYFCASSEGTANNSPLHFGNGTRLTVT.

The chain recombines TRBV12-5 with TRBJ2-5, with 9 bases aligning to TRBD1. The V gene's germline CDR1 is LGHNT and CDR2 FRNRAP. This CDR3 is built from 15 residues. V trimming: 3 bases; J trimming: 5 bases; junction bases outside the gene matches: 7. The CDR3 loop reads CASGFVQGAGETQYF. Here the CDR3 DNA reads TGTGCTAGTGGTTTCGTACAGGGGGCAGGGGAGACCCAGTACTTC.

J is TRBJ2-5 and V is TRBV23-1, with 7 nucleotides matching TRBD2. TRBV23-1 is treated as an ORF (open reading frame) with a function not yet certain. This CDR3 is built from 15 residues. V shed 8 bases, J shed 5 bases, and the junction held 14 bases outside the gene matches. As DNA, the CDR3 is TGCGCCAGCCCCCCCAAAGGGAGGGCCCGGGAGACCCAGTACTTC. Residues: CASPPKGRARETQYF.

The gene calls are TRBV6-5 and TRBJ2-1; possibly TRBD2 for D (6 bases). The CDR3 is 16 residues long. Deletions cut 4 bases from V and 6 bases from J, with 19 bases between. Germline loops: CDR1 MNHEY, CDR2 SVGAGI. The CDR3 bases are TGTGCCAGCAGTTCCCCTCACTTCGGGGGTAGCAATGAGCAGTTCTTC. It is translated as CASSSPHFGGSNEQFF.

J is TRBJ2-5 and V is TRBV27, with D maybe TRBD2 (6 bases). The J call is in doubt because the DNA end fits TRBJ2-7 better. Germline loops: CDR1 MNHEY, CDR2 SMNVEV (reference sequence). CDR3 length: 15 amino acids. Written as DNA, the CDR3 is TGTGCCAGCAGTTTAGGAGCGGGTAACTCCTACGAGCAGTACTTC. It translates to CASSLGAGNSYEQYF.

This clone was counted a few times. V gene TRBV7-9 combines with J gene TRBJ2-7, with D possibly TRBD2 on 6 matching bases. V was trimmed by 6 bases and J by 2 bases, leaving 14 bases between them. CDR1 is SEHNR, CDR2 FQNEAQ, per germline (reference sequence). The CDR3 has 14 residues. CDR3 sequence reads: CASRALAGTYEQYF. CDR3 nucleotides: TGTGCCAGCAGGGCACTAGCTGGTACCTACGAGCAGTACTTC.

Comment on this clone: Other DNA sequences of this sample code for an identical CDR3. The CDR3 sequence: CASSVGGDTEAFF. As DNA, the CDR3 is TGTGCCAGCAGCGTAGGGGGAGACACTGAAGCTTTCTTT. The rearrangement joins TRBV9 to TRBJ1-1; D is unclear. The germline V gene encodes CDR1 SGDLS and CDR2 YYNGEE. V lost 0 bases and J lost 3, with 6 bases in between. CDR3 length equals 13 residues.

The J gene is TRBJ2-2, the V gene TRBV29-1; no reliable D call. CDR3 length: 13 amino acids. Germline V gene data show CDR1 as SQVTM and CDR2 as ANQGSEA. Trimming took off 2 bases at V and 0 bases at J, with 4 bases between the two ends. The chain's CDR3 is CSVEPTNTGELFF. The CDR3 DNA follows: TGCAGCGTTGAACCCACGAACACCGGGGAGCTGTTTTTT.

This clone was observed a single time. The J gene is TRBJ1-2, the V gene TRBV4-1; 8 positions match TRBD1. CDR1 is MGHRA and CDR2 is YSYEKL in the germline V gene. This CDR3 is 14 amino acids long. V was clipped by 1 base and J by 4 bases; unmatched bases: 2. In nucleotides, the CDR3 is TGCGCCAGCAGCCAAGGAACAGGGGGCTATGGCTACACCTTC. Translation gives CASSQGTGGYGYTF.

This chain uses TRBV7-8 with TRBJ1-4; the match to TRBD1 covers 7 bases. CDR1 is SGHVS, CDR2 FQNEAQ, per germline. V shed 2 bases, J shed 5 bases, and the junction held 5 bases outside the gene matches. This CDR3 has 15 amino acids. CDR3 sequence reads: CASSLSSRGNEKLFF. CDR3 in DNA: TGTGCCAGCAGCTTATCGAGCAGGGGGAATGAAAAACTGTTTTTT.

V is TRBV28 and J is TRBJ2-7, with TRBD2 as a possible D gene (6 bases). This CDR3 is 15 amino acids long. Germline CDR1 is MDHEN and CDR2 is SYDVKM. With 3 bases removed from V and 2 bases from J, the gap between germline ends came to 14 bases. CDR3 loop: CASSFMAGTAYEQYF. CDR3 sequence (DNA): TGTGCCAGCAGTTTCATGGCGGGAACGGCCTACGAGCAGTACTTC.

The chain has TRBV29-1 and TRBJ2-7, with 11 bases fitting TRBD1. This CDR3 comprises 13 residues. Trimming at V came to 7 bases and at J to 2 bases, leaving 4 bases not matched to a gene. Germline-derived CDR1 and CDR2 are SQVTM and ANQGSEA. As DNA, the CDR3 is TGCAGCGGGGGGGGACAGGGGGCCTACGAGCAGTACTTC. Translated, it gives CSGGGQGAYEQYF.

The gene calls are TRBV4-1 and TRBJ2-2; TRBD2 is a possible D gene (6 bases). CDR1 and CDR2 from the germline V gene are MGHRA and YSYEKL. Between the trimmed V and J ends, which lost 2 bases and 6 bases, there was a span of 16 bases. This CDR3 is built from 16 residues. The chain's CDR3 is CASSQLREVDAGELFF. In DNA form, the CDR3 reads TGCGCCAGCAGCCAACTCAGGGAGGTGGATGCCGGGGAGCTGTTTTTT.

As DNA, the CDR3 is TGTGCCAGCAGCGGGATAGCAGGGGGAGACCAAGAGACCCAGTACTTC. It is translated as CASSGIAGGDQETQYF. The genes are TRBV5-6 and TRBJ2-5, with 7 positions matching TRBD1. Germline V CDR1 and CDR2: SGHDT, YYEEEE. The CDR3 contains 16 residues. With V trimmed by 4 bases and J by 0 bases, 9 bases remained unmatched.

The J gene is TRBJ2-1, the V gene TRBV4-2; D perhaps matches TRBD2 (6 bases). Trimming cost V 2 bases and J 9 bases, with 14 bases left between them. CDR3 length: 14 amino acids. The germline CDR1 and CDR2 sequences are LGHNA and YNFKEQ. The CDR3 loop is CASSQIPGGTEQFF. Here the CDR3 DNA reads TGTGCCAGCAGCCAAATCCCCGGCGGGACTGAGCAGTTCTTC.

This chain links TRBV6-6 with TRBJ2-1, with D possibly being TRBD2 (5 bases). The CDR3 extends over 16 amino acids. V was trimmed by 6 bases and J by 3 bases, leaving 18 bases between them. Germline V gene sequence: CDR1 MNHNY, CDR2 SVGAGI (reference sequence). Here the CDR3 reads CASSPLRSGLYNEQFF. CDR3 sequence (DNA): TGTGCCAGCAGCCCCTTAAGGAGCGGACTCTACAATGAGCAGTTCTTC.

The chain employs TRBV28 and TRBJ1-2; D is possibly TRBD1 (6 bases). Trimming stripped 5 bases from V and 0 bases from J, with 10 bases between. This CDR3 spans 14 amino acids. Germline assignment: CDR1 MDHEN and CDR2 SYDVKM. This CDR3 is CASSETGSNYGYTF. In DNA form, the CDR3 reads TGTGCCAGCAGTGAAACAGGGTCTAACTATGGCTACACCTTC.

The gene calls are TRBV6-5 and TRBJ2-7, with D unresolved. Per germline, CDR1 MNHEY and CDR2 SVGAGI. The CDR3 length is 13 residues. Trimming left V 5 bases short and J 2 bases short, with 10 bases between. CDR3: CASSPSLTYEQYF. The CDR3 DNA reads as TGTGCCAGCAGTCCTTCTTTAACCTACGAGCAGTACTTC.

This CDR3 reads CASSPAGYEQYF. In nucleotides, the CDR3 is TGTGCCAGCAGCCCCGCAGGCTACGAGCAGTACTTC. V and J are TRBV5-6 and TRBJ2-7; D uncertain. This CDR3 has 12 amino acids. Trimming cost V 4 bases and J 3 bases, with 8 bases left between them. From germline, CDR1 is SGHDT and CDR2 YYEEEE.

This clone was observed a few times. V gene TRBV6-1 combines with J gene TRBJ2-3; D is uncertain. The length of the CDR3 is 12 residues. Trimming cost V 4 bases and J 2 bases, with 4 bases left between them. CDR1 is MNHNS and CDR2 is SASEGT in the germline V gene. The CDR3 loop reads CASSGYTDTQYF. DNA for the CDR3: TGTGCCAGCAGTGGTTACACAGATACGCAGTATTTT.

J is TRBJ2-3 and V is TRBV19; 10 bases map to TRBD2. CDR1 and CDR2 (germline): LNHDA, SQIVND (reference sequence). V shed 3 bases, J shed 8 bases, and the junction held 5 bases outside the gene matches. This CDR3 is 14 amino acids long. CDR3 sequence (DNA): TGTGCCAGTAGTATTAGTCTAGCGGGGGTTACGCAGTATTTT. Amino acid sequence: CASSISLAGVTQYF.

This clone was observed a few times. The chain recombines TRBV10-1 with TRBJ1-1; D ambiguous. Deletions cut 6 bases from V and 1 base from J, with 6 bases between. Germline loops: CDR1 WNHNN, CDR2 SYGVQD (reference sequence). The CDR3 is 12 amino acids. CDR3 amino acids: CASSGSNTEAFF. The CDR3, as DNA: TGCGCCAGCAGCGGGTCGAACACTGAAGCTTTCTTT.

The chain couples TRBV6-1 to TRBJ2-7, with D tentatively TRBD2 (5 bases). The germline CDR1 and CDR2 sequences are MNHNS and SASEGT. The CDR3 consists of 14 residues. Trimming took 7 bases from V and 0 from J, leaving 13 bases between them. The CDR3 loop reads CASNQAAVSYEQYF. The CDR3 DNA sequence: TGTGCCAGCAACCAAGCGGCCGTCTCCTACGAGCAGTACTTC.

CDR3 in DNA: TGCGCCAGCAGTGAAGCCCGGTACCCGCAGTATTTT. Protein sequence: CASSEARYPQYF. The rearrangement joins TRBV10-1 to TRBJ2-3; no firm D call. V was shortened by 3 bases and J by 10 bases, with 11 bases between the two germline ends. CDR3 length equals 12 residues. In germline, CDR1 is WNHNN, CDR2 SYGVQD (reference sequence).

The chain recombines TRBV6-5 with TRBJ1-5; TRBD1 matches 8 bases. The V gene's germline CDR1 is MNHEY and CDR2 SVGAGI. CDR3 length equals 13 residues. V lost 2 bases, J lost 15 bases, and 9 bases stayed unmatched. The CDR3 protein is CASSYGETGVPHF. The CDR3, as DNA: TGTGCCAGCAGTTACGGCGAGACAGGGGTTCCGCATTTT.

CDR3 amino acids: CASSPRGSIYEQYF. For the CDR3, the DNA is TGTGCCAGCAGTCCTAGGGGTTCCATCTACGAGCAGTACTTC. The gene calls are TRBV27 and TRBJ2-5; perhaps TRBD1 as D (5 bases). Matching the DNA end better, TRBJ2-7 makes the J call doubtful. The CDR3 has 14 residues. CDR1 is MNHEY, CDR2 SMNVEV, per germline (reference sequence).

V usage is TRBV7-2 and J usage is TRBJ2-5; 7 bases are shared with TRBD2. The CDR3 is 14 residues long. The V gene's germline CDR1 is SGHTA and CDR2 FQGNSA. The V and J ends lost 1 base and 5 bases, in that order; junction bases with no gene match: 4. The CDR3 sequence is CASSLGGGRETQYF. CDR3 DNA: TGTGCCAGCAGCTTAGGGGGGGGAAGGGAGACCCAGTACTTC. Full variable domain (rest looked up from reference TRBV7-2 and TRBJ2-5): GAGVSQSPSNKVTEKGKDVELRCDPISGHTALYWYRQSLGQGLEFLIYFQGNSAPDKSGLPSDRFSAERTGGSVSTLTIQRTQQEDSAVYLCASSLGGGRETQYFGPGTRLLVL.

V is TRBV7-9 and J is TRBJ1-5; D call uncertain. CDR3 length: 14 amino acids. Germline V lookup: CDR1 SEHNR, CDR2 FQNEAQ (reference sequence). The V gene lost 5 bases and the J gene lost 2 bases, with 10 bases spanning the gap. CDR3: CASSRGWGNQPQHF. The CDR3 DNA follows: TGTGCCAGCAGCCGCGGGTGGGGCAATCAGCCCCAGCATTTT.

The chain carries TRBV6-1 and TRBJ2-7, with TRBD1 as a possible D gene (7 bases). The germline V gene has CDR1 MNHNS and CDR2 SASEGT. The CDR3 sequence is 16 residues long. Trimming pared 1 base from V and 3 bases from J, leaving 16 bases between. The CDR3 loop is CASSEEWAGGNYEQYV. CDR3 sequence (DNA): TGTGCCAGCAGTGAAGAATGGGCAGGGGGGAACTACGAGCAGTACGTC.

CDR3: CASSMGRNYEQYF. The DNA of the CDR3 is TGTGCCAGTAGTATGGGGAGGAACTACGAGCAGTACTTC. This chain connects TRBV19 to TRBJ2-7, with D perhaps TRBD2 (6 bases). Germline V gives CDR1 LNHDA, CDR2 SQIVND (reference sequence). The CDR3 covers 13 residues. Trimming stripped 3 bases from V and 3 bases from J, with 9 bases between.